The sequence of this T cell receptor beta chain was determined in a study of blood T cell repertoires in COVID-19. Whole-study context: The analysed material was cDNA or gDNA that came from T cells, B-cell-depleted T cells, or PBMCs.

Germline V lookup: CDR1 SGHTA, CDR2 FQGNSA. The V gene end was trimmed by 0 bases and the J gene end by 6 bases; junction bases not matched to a gene: 8. The CDR3 totals 16 residues. In the original analysis: Quantification of nucleated cells was approximated via reference gene primer amplification. Only in-frame clones appear in the TCRdb table, and some are missing; sequencing was by immunoSEQ multiplex PCR. V and J calls and clone size follow that table, whereas D and trimming were derived from the DNA. There are about 340,000 clones in the sample; roughly 89% occur only once, and around 3.5% lies in the top ten.

Sequenced sample: peripheral blood. The V gene is TRBV7-2, the J gene TRBJ2-5; 9 nucleotides align to TRBD2. This TCR derives from a woman aged 18-29 years who had recovered from COVID-19. The CDR3 coding sequence is TGTGCCAGCAGCTTAGCGCCGGCGGGAGGGCCGAAGACCCAGTACTTC. Its translation: CASSLAPAGGPKTQYF.